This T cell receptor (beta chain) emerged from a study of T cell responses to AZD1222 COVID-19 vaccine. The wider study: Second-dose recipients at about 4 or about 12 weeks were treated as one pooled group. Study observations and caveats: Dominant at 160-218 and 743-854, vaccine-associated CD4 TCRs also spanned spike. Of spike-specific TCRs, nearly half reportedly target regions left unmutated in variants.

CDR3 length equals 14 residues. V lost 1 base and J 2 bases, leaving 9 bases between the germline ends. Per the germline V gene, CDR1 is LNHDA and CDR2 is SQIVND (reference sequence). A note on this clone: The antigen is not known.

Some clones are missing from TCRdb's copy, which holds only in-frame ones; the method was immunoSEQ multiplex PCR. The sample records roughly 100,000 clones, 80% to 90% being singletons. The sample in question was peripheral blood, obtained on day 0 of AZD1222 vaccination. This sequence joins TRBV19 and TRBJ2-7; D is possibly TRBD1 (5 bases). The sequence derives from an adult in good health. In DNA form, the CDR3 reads TGTGCCAGTAGTATAGGTGCAGGGCCCTACGAGCAGTACTTC. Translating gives CASSIGAGPYEQYF.